The next 13 T cell receptor beta chains were all read from a single sample in a study of blood T cell repertoires in COVID-19. Libraries were prepared by immunoSEQ multiplex PCR; TCRdb keeps only in-frame clonotypes and omits some of them. The table has around 94,000 clones, around 85% seen once. Sequencing was performed on peripheral blood. These receptors were obtained from a man aged 50-59 years with acute or convalescent COVID-19.

The rearrangement links TRBV7-2 to TRBJ2-3; D unclear. The CDR3 loop spans 12 amino acids. From germline, CDR1 is SGHTA and CDR2 FQGNSA. V was shortened by 3 bases and J by 1 base, with 2 bases between the two germline ends. The CDR3 sequence: CASSFGTDTQYF. The CDR3 DNA sequence: TGTGCCAGCAGCTTCGGCACAGATACGCAGTATTTT.

The V gene is TRBV21-1, the J gene TRBJ1-1; TRBD1, the table's D call, was not compared with the DNA. TRBV21-1 is a recognized pseudogene. The CDR3 runs 16 residues. DNA for the CDR3: TGTGCCAGCAGGGGCATGAGCTGGAACCCTAACACTGAAGCTTTCTTT. It yields the protein CASRGMSWNPNTEAFF.

J is TRBJ1-2 and V is TRBV6-2 or TRBV6-3, with 9 bases matching TRBD1. Germline V CDR1 and CDR2: MNHEY, SVGEGT. V gave up 4 bases and J gave up 4 bases; unmatched junction bases: 13. The CDR3 loop spans 17 amino acids. The CDR3 sequence is CASSFGQGRRLPYGYTF. Written as DNA, the CDR3 is TGTGCCAGCAGTTTCGGACAGGGGCGACGTTTACCCTATGGCTACACCTTC.

The V call is TRBV28, the J call TRBJ2-7, with 7 nucleotides matching TRBD2. The CDR3 sequence is 15 residues long. Germline CDR1 reads MDHEN; CDR2 reads SYDVKM. V was pared by 5 bases and J by 0 bases, with 7 bases of the junction left unmatched. The CDR3 protein is CASSPAGGSSYEQYF. DNA of the CDR3: TGTGCCAGCAGTCCCGCCGGGGGGAGCTCCTACGAGCAGTACTTC.

The chain couples TRBV6-2 or TRBV6-3 to TRBJ2-2, with TRBD2 as a possible D gene (6 bases). In germline, CDR1 is MNHEY, CDR2 SVGEGT. The CDR3 has 15 amino acids. The germline V and J ends were trimmed by 4 bases and 5 bases, with 14 bases remaining between them. For the CDR3, the DNA is TGTGCCAGCAGTTTCTTGGTGGGAGGAACCGGGGAGCTGTTTTTT. It specifies CASSFLVGGTGELFF.

The sample holds a few counts of this clone. The V call is TRBV10-1, the J call TRBJ2-7, with 9 bases fitting TRBD2. This CDR3 is 15 amino acids long. Germline V gives CDR1 WNHNN, CDR2 SYGVQD (reference sequence). Trimming cost V 6 bases and J 0 bases; bases outside gene matches: 6. CDR3 sequence: CASSEPTSGSYEQYF. The CDR3 DNA reads TGCGCCAGCAGCGAGCCGACTAGCGGCTCCTACGAGCAGTACTTC.

This chain uses TRBV7-7 with TRBJ2-3; 13 nucleotides agree with TRBD2. J lost 3 bases, V lost 4 bases, and 1 base had no gene match. Germline V gene sequence: CDR1 SSHAT, CDR2 FNYEAQ (reference sequence). The CDR3 extends over 15 amino acids. The CDR3: CASSSTSGRTDTQYF. CDR3 nucleotide sequence: TGTGCCAGCAGCTCGACTAGCGGGAGGACAGATACGCAGTATTTT.

The chain carries TRBV5-1 and TRBJ1-4, with 11 bases that match TRBD1. With 3 bases clipped from V and 4 bases from J, the junction kept 8 bases outside the gene matches. The CDR3 sequence is 17 residues long. Germline assignment: CDR1 SGHRS and CDR2 YFSETQ. DNA for the CDR3: TGCGCCAGCAGCTCCCTTCCCGGGACAGGGGGTAATGAAAAACTGTTTTTT. The encoded protein is CASSSLPGTGGNEKLFF.

CDR3 residues: CASSYRGLATGANVLTF. The CDR3 region has the DNA TGTGCCAGCAGTTACAGGGGTCTAGCGACTGGGGCCAACGTCCTGACTTTC. The chain joins TRBV6-2 or TRBV6-3 to TRBJ2-6; the D gene is possibly TRBD2 (6 bases). Trimming took 2 bases from V and 2 from J, leaving 13 bases between them. Germline CDR1 reads MNHEY; CDR2 reads SVGEGT. CDR3 length equals 17 residues.

CDR3: CASSPLGSGDEKLFF. CDR3 coding DNA: TGTGCCAGCTCACCACTAGGGAGTGGGGATGAAAAACTGTTTTTT. The gene calls are TRBV18 and TRBJ1-4; D remains unclear. The length of the CDR3 is 15 residues. Germline CDR1 reads KGHSH; CDR2 reads LQKENI. The V and J ends lost 1 base and 6 bases respectively, with 12 bases between them.

The chain uses TRBV5-4 and TRBJ2-3, with a possible D match to TRBD1 (6 bases). The CDR3 spans 14 residues. Germline V gene data show CDR1 as SGHNT and CDR2 as YYREEE (reference sequence). The germline V and J ends were trimmed by 0 bases and 6 bases, with 11 bases remaining between them. CDR3: CASSLVGTRDTQYF. The CDR3 bases are TGTGCCAGCAGCTTGGTAGGGACACGGGATACGCAGTATTTT. The variable domain in full, completed from reference TRBV5-4 and TRBJ2-3, reads ETGVTQSPTHLIKTRGQQVTLRCSSQSGHNTVSWYQQALGQGPQFIFQYYREEENGRGNFPPRFSGLQFPNYSSELNVNALELDDSALYLCASSLVGTRDTQYFGPGTRLTVL.

The chain couples TRBV9 to TRBJ1-6; D not certain. CDR3 length: 15 amino acids. Germline values: CDR1 SGDLS, CDR2 YYNGEE. V was clipped by 2 bases and J by 3 bases, with 9 bases between them. Here the CDR3 reads CASSVGDFYNSPLHF. CDR3 nucleotide sequence: TGTGCCAGCAGCGTCGGAGACTTCTATAATTCACCCCTCCACTTT.

This clone was seen a single time. This sequence joins TRBV24-1 and TRBJ2-2, with TRBD1 as a possible D gene (5 bases). Germline CDR1 KGHDR, CDR2 SFDVKD. The CDR3 contains 14 residues. The V gene lost 5 bases and the J gene lost 1 base, with 7 bases spanning the gap. CDR3 nucleotides: TGTGCCACCAGTGTTCAGGGGAACACCGGGGAGCTGTTTTTT. This translates into CATSVQGNTGELFF.